This record looks at one T cell receptor beta chain sequence and its context. The target antigen is unknown. Everyone who donated was a healthy Caucasian. The germline gives CDR1 MNHEY, CDR2 SVGAGI. The CDR3 contains 17 residues. V trimming: 0 bases; J trimming: 1 base; junction bases outside the gene matches: 4. This sample was included in a study of identical twins. Study-level results: Cord blood's abundant beta clonotypes had fewer insertions, unlike memory repertoires. Twin sharing of out-of-frame TCR alpha was underestimated by models in monozygotic pairs.

Template switching supplied a universal primer site; unique molecular identifiers were carried on the cDNA. TCRdb called the 5' RACE reads again in MiXCR, with one record for every CDR3 protein. The sample holds 540,000 or so distinct CDR3 sequences, under 25% seen once. Another study also made use of these data, one on yellow fever vaccine responses in identical twins.

Sequencing input: CD4+ T cells sorted from blood. The TCR comes from a woman aged 18-29 years in good health. The chain combines TRBV6-5 with TRBJ2-2, with TRBD2 matching 8 bases. CDR3 sequence: CASSYSFTSGNTGELFF. The CDR3 bases are TGTGCCAGCAGTTACTCGTTTACTAGCGGGAACACCGGGGAGCTGTTTTTT.